This passage covers 5 T cell receptor beta chains from one sample sequenced in a study of T cells in localized non-small cell lung cancer. Measured with immunoSEQ multiplex PCR; TCRdb has only the in-frame clones, and not every one. The table shows about 24,000 clones, with about 89% occurring only once. This specimen consisted of peripheral blood, obtained before any cancer treatment. The receptors shown here come from a man aged 40-75 years with stage I squamous cell lung carcinoma.

V usage is TRBV7-9 and J usage is TRBJ1-6, with D perhaps matching TRBD1 (6 bases). The ends were cut back, 4 bases at V and 8 bases at J, with 21 bases in the middle. The germline CDR1 and CDR2 sequences are SEHNR and FQNEAQ (reference sequence). This CDR3 is 17 amino acids long. CDR3 amino acids: CASSSRPPGQVDSPLHF. The DNA for the CDR3 is TGTGCCAGCAGCTCCAGGCCCCCGGGACAAGTAGATTCACCCCTCCACTTT.

V is TRBV5-3 and J is TRBJ1-3, with D tentatively TRBD1 (5 bases). TRBV5-3 is identified as an open reading frame with a role that is uncertain. This CDR3 contains 15 residues. V shed 4 bases and J shed 0 bases, with 11 bases lying between them. The CDR3 is CARSLGAISGNTIYF. CDR3 in DNA: TGTGCCAGAAGCCTCGGGGCCATCTCTGGAAACACCATATATTTT.

The genes are TRBV5-4 and TRBJ1-2; TRBD1 matches 7 bases. V trimming: 6 bases; J trimming: 2 bases; junction bases outside the gene matches: 4. Germline CDR1 is SGHNT and CDR2 is YYREEE (reference sequence). The CDR3 totals 13 residues. The chain's CDR3 is CASTLTGNYGYTF. As DNA, the CDR3 is TGTGCCAGCACCCTGACAGGGAACTATGGCTACACCTTC.

The V gene is TRBV5-5, the J gene TRBJ1-1, with D tentatively TRBD1 (5 bases). Per the germline V gene, CDR1 is SGHKS and CDR2 is YYEKEE (reference sequence). This CDR3 has 15 residues. The germline V and J ends were trimmed by 3 bases and 5 bases, with 17 bases remaining between them. The CDR3 spells CASSSTPGVQTEAFF. In DNA, the CDR3 is TGTGCCAGCAGCTCGACCCCGGGGGTCCAAACTGAAGCTTTCTTT.

The J gene is TRBJ2-1, the V gene TRBV11-3, with TRBD2 matching over 11 bases. Germline V gene lookup returns CDR1 SGHNT and CDR2 YENEEA. V was pared by 1 base and J by 0 bases, with 11 bases of the junction left unmatched. The CDR3 loop spans 20 amino acids. The CDR3 nucleotides are TGTGCCAGCAGCTTAGGGTCGGCTAGCGGGGGGCCTAACTCCTACAATGAGCAGTTCTTC. Its protein is CASSLGSASGGPNSYNEQFF.